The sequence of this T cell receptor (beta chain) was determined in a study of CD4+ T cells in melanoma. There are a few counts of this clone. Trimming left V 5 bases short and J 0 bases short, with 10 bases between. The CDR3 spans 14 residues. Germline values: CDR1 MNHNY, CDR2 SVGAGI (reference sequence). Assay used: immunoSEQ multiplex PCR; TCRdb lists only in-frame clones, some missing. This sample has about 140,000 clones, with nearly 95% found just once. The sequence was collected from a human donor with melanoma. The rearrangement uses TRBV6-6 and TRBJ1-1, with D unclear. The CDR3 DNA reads TGTGCCAGCAGTAGCGGACTGATGAACACTGAAGCTTTCTTT. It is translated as CASSSGLMNTEAFF.